Listed below are T cell receptor beta chains from one sample, sequenced in a study of T cell repertoires in cytomegalovirus infection. The antigens of these receptors remain unknown. TCRdb re-called the reads through MiXCR, storing one row per CDR3 protein. The data show tens of thousands of distinct CDR3 sequences, 45% to 50% seen once. The starting material was CD8+ T cells from cultured PBMCs, obtained from culture after CMV antigen stimulation. The receptors derive from a human donor in good health (CMV status not recorded). Some clones in this sample may be carry-over from other donors' samples. The CDR3 runs from the conserved cysteine through the conserved F or W. Each record gives: V gene, D gene, J gene, clone size, CDR3 protein, CDR3 DNA. The D gene is left open where the match is weak. Expanded clones are given a class, and other clones once, few, many or no size at all.

TRBV7-8	.	TRBJ2-1	few	CASSPLAYNEQFF	TGTGCCAGCAGCCCGCTAGCTTACAATGAGCAGTTCTTC
TRBV7-3	.	TRBJ1-1	few	CASSLTGGAEAFF	TGTGCCAGCAGCTTAACGGGGGGGGCTGAAGCTTTCTTT
TRBV7-3	TRBD2	TRBJ2-3	few	CASSLGTSGGTDTQYF	TGTGCCAGCAGCTTGGGGACTAGCGGGGGAACAGATACGCAGTATTTT
TRBV7-6	.	TRBJ1-1	.	CASSLTQGDTEAFF	TGTGCCAGCAGCTTAACACAGGGTGACACTGAAGCTTTCTTT
TRBV6-5	TRBD1	TRBJ1-2	few	CASSWTGQGDYGYTF	TGTGCCAGCAGTTGGACGGGACAGGGGGACTATGGCTACACCTTC
TRBV11-2	TRBD1	TRBJ1-6	.	CASSFDRGSPLHF	TGTGCCAGCAGCTTCGACAGGGGCTCACCCCTCCACTTT
TRBV10-3	.	TRBJ1-5	.	CAISDKGNGNQPQHF	TGTGCCATCAGTGATAAAGGGAACGGCAATCAGCCCCAGCATTTT
TRBV7-2	.	TRBJ2-1	many	CASILEGYNEQFF	TGTGCCAGCATCCTTGAGGGCTACAATGAGCAGTTCTTC
TRBV7-2	.	TRBJ2-3	few	CASPPGGAGDTQYF	TGTGCCAGCCCCCCCGGGGGAGCCGGAGATACGCAGTATTTT
TRBV11-1	TRBD1	TRBJ2-5	.	CASLPRTGQETQYF	TGTGCCAGCCTCCCCCGGACAGGACAAGAGACCCAGTACTTC
TRBV7-8	.	TRBJ1-4	few	CASSFTGVREKLFF	TGTGCCAGCAGCTTCACGGGGGTGAGGGAAAAACTGTTTTTT
TRBV5-3	TRBD1	TRBJ1-2	.	CASSSDRGHGYTF	TGTGCCAGCAGCTCTGACAGGGGGCATGGCTACACCTTC
TRBV9	.	TRBJ2-5	.	CASSGGQVTVETQYF	TGTGCCAGCAGCGGAGGGCAGGTTACGGTTGAGACCCAGTACTTC
TRBV25-1	.	TRBJ1-6	few	CASSDASRSSYNSPLHF	TGTGCCAGCAGTGACGCTTCAAGGAGCTCCTATAATTCACCCCTCCACTTT
TRBV6-5	TRBD1	TRBJ1-1	.	CASSYSIVDRGVPEAFF	TGTGCCAGCAGTTACTCGATAGTGGACAGGGGCGTACCTGAAGCTTTCTTT
TRBV12-3/TRBV12-4	.	TRBJ1-5	few	CASSLAGRIDQPQHF	TGTGCCAGCAGTTTAGCGGGCAGAATCGATCAGCCCCAGCATTTT
TRBV11-2	.	TRBJ1-4	once	CASSLVGAQREKLFF	TGTGCCAGCAGCTTAGTGGGGGCTCAGAGAGAAAAACTGTTTTTT
TRBV7-2	.	TRBJ1-3	few	CASNSRGAVGNTIYF	TGTGCCAGCAACTCGCGGGGGGCGGTGGGAAACACCATATATTTT
TRBV4-1	.	TRBJ2-5	.	CASSQRETQYF	TGCGCCAGCAGCCAAAGAGAGACCCAGTACTTC
TRBV27	TRBD2	TRBJ2-2	.	CASRKTSGIKDTGELFF	TGTGCCAGTAGGAAGACTAGCGGGATCAAGGACACCGGGGAGCTGTTTTTT